This T cell receptor beta chain was captured by sequencing in a study of human T cells and chemical hapten exposure. Time point in this sample: patch test 1, 2 weeks after DPC sensitization. Treatment here: therapeutic diphenylcyclopropenone sensitization with weekly scalp DPC. This clonotype was seen many times. TCRdb re-called the RACE reads through MiXCR, storing one row per CDR3 protein. Of 75,000 to 90,000 distinct CDR3 sequences listed, about 12% are singletons. The source was whole blood, collected in connection with sensitization to the hapten diphenylcyclopropenone (DPC). The sequence came from a woman in her sixties with alopecia areata. Some clones in this sample may be carry-over from other donors' samples.

CDR3 in amino acids: CASSLRGGGDTGELFF. CDR3 DNA: TGTGCCAGCAGCTTACGTGGTGGGGGCGACACCGGGGAGCTGTTTTTT. This chain uses TRBV7-6 with TRBJ2-2; TRBD1 is a possible D gene (6 bases). This CDR3 contains 16 residues. CDR1 is SGHVS, CDR2 FNYEAQ, per germline. Trimming pared 2 bases from V and 3 bases from J, leaving 13 bases between.